This T cell receptor (beta chain) was captured by sequencing in a study of blood T cell repertoires in COVID-19. About the study: Acute and convalescent COVID-19 samples came from the United States, Italy and Spain. The cDNA or gDNA used as material had been derived from T cells, B-cell-depleted T cells, or PBMCs.

Original processing methods: Amplification of reference gene primers provided the estimated nucleated cell counts. TCRdb's copy holds only in-frame clones and misses some; the assay was immunoSEQ multiplex PCR. V, J and clone size were drawn from that table, and D and trimming were deduced from the DNA. The table has about 110,000 clones, around 64% seen once. Germline CDR1 reads SGDLS; CDR2 reads YYNGEE. This CDR3 region has 15 residues. V was shortened by 0 bases and J by 5 bases, with 12 bases between the two germline ends. This receptor was identified in a woman aged 40 to 50 with acute or convalescent COVID-19. Sequencing input: peripheral blood. The V call is TRBV9, the J call TRBJ2-1; D is ambiguous. Here the CDR3 reads CASSVGYTPNNEQFF. In DNA form, the CDR3 reads TGTGCCAGCAGCGTAGGGTATACTCCGAACAATGAGCAGTTCTTC.